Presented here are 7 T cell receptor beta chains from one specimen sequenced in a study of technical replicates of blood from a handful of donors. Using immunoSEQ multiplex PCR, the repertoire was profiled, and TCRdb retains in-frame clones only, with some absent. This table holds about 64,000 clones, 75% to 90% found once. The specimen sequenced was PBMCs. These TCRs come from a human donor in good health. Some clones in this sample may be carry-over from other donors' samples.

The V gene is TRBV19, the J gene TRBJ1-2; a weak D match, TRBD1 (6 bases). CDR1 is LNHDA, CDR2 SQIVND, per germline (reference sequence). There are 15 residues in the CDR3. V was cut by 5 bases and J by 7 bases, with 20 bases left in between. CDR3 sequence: CASSGRVQGESGYTF. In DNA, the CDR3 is TGTGCCAGTAGTGGCCGCGTACAGGGTGAAAGTGGCTACACCTTC.

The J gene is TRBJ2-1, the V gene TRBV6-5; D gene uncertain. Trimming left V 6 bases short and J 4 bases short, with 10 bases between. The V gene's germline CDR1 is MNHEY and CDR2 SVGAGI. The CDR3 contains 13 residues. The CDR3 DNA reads TGTGCCAGCAGGCCCGGAGTTTACAATGAGCAGTTCTTC. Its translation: CASRPGVYNEQFF.

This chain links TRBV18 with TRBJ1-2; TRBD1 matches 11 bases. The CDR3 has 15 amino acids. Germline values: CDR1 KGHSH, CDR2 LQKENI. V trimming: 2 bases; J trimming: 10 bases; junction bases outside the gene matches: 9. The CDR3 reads CASSPSLSGQGAYTF. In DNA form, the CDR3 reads TGTGCCAGCTCACCATCTCTCTCTGGACAGGGGGCCTACACCTTC.

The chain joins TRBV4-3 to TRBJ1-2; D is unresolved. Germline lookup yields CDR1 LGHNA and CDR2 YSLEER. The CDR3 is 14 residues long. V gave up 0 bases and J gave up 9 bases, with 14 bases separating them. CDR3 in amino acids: CASSQEASGVRYTF. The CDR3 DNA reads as TGCGCCAGCAGCCAAGAGGCTAGCGGAGTACGCTACACCTTC.

The CDR3 DNA reads TGTGCCAGCAGCCTCGGGGGGACTGGAAACACCATATATTTT. It specifies CASSLGGTGNTIYF. J is TRBJ1-3 and V is TRBV7-9; maybe TRBD1 (5 bases). CDR1 and CDR2 (germline): SEHNR, FQNEAQ (reference sequence). Trimming pared 5 bases from V and 2 bases from J, leaving 10 bases between. The CDR3 is 14 residues long.

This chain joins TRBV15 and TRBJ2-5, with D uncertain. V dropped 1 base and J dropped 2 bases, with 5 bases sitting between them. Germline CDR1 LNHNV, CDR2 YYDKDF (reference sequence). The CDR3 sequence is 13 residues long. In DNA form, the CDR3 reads TGTGCCACCAGCAGAGGTCTACAAGAGACCCAGTACTTC. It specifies CATSRGLQETQYF.

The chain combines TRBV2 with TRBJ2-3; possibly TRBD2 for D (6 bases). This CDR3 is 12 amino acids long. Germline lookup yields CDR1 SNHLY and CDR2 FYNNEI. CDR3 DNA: TGTGCGGGGGGTAGGGGCACAGATACGCAGTATTTT. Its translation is CAGGRGTDTQYF.